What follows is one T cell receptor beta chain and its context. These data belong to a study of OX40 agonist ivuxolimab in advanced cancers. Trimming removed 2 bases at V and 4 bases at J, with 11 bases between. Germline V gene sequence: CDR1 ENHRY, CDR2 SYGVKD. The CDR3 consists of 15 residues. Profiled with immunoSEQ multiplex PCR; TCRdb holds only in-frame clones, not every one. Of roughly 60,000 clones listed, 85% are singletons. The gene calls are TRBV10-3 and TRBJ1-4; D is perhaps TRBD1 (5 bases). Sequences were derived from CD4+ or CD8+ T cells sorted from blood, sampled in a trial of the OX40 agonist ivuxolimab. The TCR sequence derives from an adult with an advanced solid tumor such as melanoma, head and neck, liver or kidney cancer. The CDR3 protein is CAISETGGVNEKLFF. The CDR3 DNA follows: TGTGCCATCAGTGAGACAGGTGGGGTTAATGAAAAACTGTTTTTT.